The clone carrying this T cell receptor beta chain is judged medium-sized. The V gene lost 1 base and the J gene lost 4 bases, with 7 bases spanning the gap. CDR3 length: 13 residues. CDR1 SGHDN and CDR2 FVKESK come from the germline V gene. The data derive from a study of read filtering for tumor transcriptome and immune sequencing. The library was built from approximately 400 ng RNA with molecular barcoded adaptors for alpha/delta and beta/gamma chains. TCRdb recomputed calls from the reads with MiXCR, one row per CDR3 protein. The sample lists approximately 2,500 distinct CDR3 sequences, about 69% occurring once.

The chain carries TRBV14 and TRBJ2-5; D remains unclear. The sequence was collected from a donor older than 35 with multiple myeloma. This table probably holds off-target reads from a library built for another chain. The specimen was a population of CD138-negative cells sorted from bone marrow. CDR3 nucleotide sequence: TGTGCCAGCAGCCAAGTTCGGTCAGAGACCCAGTACTTC. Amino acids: CASSQVRSETQYF.